A single sample is the source of the 21 T cell receptor beta chains below, sequenced in a study of blood T cells in healthy people across ages. It was with a sample-barcoded 5' primer and a J-beta primer mix that a second PCR of roughly 7 to 12 cycles was run. One entry per CDR3 protein, called by TCRdb with MiXCR from the 5' RACE reads. The profile shows 600,000 to 900,000 distinct CDR3 sequences, roughly 25% of them singletons. The data were also submitted as part of a second study, on T cells of mothers and their children.

The sample taken for sequencing was blood. The receptors derive from a boy younger than 18 in good health.

The chain couples TRBV20-1 to TRBJ1-6, with D possibly matching TRBD1 (5 bases). The germline V gene has CDR1 DFQATT and CDR2 SNEGSKA (reference sequence). With 6 bases removed from V and 10 bases from J, the gap between germline ends came to 16 bases. The CDR3 loop spans 13 amino acids. The CDR3 protein is CSARTRGSSPLHF. DNA for the CDR3: TGCAGTGCCAGGACACGGGGAAGCTCACCCCTCCACTTT.

Notes on this clonotype: Its ends do not fully match the called genes, so a read error is possible. CDR3 coding DNA: TGTGCCAGCAGCCCGACTAGCGGGGGCCGCTCCTACGATGAGCAGTTCTTC. Protein product: CASSPTSGGRSYDEQFF. This chain uses TRBV12-3 or TRBV12-4 with TRBJ2-1; 12 nucleotides align to TRBD2. The CDR3 spans 17 residues.

This clonotype has only a few counts. V and J are TRBV6-4 and TRBJ1-2; TRBD1 aligns across 9 bases. J lost 2 bases, V lost 11 bases, and 6 bases had no gene match. The CDR3 runs 13 residues. Germline-derived CDR1 and CDR2 are MRHNA and SNTAGT. The CDR3 DNA sequence: TGTGCCTGGGGACAGGGAGAGAACTATGGCTACACCTTC. As protein: CAWGQGENYGYTF.

The CDR3 coding sequence is TGTGGAGGGGGGACGGCTGTGGGGAAGCAGTACTTC. Amino acid sequence: CGGGTAVGKQYF. This chain uses TRBV7-6 with TRBJ2-1; the D gene could be TRBD1 or TRBD2 (6 bases each). The better agreement between TRBJ2-7 and the DNA end casts doubt on the J call. CDR1 is SGHVS and CDR2 is FNYEAQ in the germline V gene. The CDR3 is 12 amino acids.

This clonotype came up a few times. The V gene is TRBV10-3, the J gene TRBJ2-7; possibly TRBD2 for D (6 bases). V dropped 0 bases and J dropped 7 bases, with 16 bases sitting between them. The germline V gene encodes CDR1 ENHRY and CDR2 SYGVKD. CDR3 length: 15 residues. The CDR3 sequence is CAISESMGRLGEQYF. For the CDR3, the DNA is TGTGCCATCAGTGAGTCGATGGGGAGGCTTGGGGAGCAGTACTTC.

J is TRBJ2-7 and V is TRBV20-1; unclear D gene. Germline CDR1 and CDR2: DFQATT and SNEGSKA (reference sequence). This CDR3 has 12 residues. V was trimmed by 1 base and J by 2 bases, leaving 6 bases between them. In DNA form, the CDR3 reads TGCAGTGCTAGAGCAGATCCCTACGAGCAGTACTTC. Translating it yields CSARADPYEQYF.

V and J are TRBV2 and TRBJ1-1, with D perhaps TRBD1 (5 bases). Germline CDR1 reads SNHLY; CDR2 reads FYNNEI. There are 15 residues in the CDR3. The V and J ends lost 5 bases and 1 base respectively, with 14 bases between them. The CDR3 spells CASSPRDLRNTEAFF. In DNA, the CDR3 is TGTGCCAGCAGTCCCAGGGATTTGCGGAACACTGAAGCTTTCTTT.

The chain links TRBV18 to TRBJ2-1, with 10 bases that match TRBD1. CDR1 is KGHSH and CDR2 is LQKENI in the germline V gene. V dropped 8 bases and J dropped 10; count of bases not matched to a gene: 17. The CDR3 is 16 residues long. The CDR3 bases are TGTGCCAGCGGGGCGCTTTCGACAGGGGGCTCTGGGGAGCAGTTCTTC. Its translation is CASGALSTGGSGEQFF.

To note about this clonotype: The germline gene is not matched at one end of the junction; a read error may be the cause. The chain combines TRBV11-2 with TRBJ2-3; 9 nucleotides align to TRBD2. Germline-derived CDR1 and CDR2 are SGHAT and FQNNGV. CDR3 length: 15 residues. The CDR3 here is CASSISGGSTGTQYF. For the CDR3, the DNA is TGTGCCAGCAGCATTAGCGGGGGCAGCACAGGTACGCAGTATTTT.

This clonotype appeared many times. The chain carries TRBV27 and TRBJ2-1; the match to TRBD2 covers 12 bases. The CDR3 loop spans 18 amino acids. Germline V lookup: CDR1 MNHEY, CDR2 SMNVEV (reference sequence). J gave up 8 bases and V 5 bases, and 16 bases lay outside the gene matches. The CDR3 region has the DNA TGTGCCAGCAGTCCGGATCAAGCTTCTAGCGGGGGGGCCGATGAGCAGTTCTTC. Amino acid sequence: CASSPDQASSGGADEQFF.

The V and J genes are TRBV28 and TRBJ2-7, with D uncertain. Germline loops: CDR1 MDHEN, CDR2 SYDVKM. This CDR3 is 12 amino acids long. V lost 4 bases, J lost 0 bases, and 4 bases lay in between. CDR3 DNA sequence: TGTGCCAGCAGTTATATCTCCTACGAGCAGTACTTC. Translation gives CASSYISYEQYF.

This clonotype was counted only a few times. The rearrangement links TRBV12-3 or TRBV12-4 to TRBJ2-5; D uncertain. CDR3 length: 12 amino acids. The germline V and J ends were trimmed by 6 bases and 5 bases, with 10 bases remaining between them. The CDR3, as DNA: TGTGCCAGCAGCCCTTTCCCGGAGACCCAGTACTTC. This encodes CASSPFPETQYF.

This chain joins TRBV20-1 and TRBJ1-4; D gene unclear. The CDR3 loop spans 13 amino acids. CDR1 and CDR2 (germline): DFQATT, SNEGSKA (reference sequence). The V end lost 3 bases, the J end lost 2 bases, and 7 bases lay between the germline ends. Here the CDR3 DNA reads TGCAGTGCTAGTATGGGGACTAATGAAAAACTGTTTTTT. Translation gives CSASMGTNEKLFF.

The chain employs TRBV11-2 and TRBJ2-1, with TRBD2 matching 11 bases. This CDR3 is built from 16 residues. The V and J ends lost 5 bases and 6 bases, in that order; junction bases with no gene match: 9. Germline V gene sequence: CDR1 SGHAT, CDR2 FQNNGV. CDR3 nucleotides: TGTGCCAGCAGCCCGAGGACTAGCGGGCCTCTCAATGAGCAGTTCTTC. Its translation is CASSPRTSGPLNEQFF.

The rearrangement links TRBV29-1 to TRBJ1-2; a possible D gene is TRBD1 (5 bases). Looked up from germline, CDR1 is SQVTM and CDR2 is ANQGSEA. V lost 6 bases and J lost 4, with 18 bases in between. CDR3 length: 14 amino acids. CDR3 DNA sequence: TGCAGCGTCGAACAGGCGCCTAGTGTCTATGGCTACACCTTC. Translated: CSVEQAPSVYGYTF.

The V gene is TRBV27, the J gene TRBJ2-3; the D call may be TRBD1 or TRBD2 (5 bases each). Germline V gene sequence: CDR1 MNHEY, CDR2 SMNVEV (reference sequence). Trimming pared 4 bases from V and 3 bases from J, leaving 17 bases between. The CDR3 has 16 residues. As DNA, the CDR3 is TGTGCCAGCAGTTCGTGGGACGTCAAATGGACAGATACGCAGTATTTT. Residues: CASSSWDVKWTDTQYF.

The chain carries TRBV20-1 and TRBJ1-2; D is possibly TRBD1 (5 bases). The CDR3 is 11 amino acids. Germline V gene sequence: CDR1 DFQATT, CDR2 SNEGSKA (reference sequence). The CDR3: CSVLNGAGYTF. DNA for the CDR3: TGCAGCGTATTGAACGGGGCAGGCTACACCTTC.

V usage is TRBV5-1 and J usage is TRBJ2-3; 10 bases fit TRBD2. The CDR3 runs to 16 residues. The J segment lost 5 bases and the V segment lost 1 base, leaving 7 bases of the junction unmatched. Germline CDR1 is SGHRS and CDR2 is YFSETQ. The CDR3 reads CASSLSTSGDIDTQYF. CDR3 bases: TGCGCCAGCAGCTTGTCAACTAGCGGGGATATAGATACGCAGTATTTT.

The chain combines TRBV20-1 with TRBJ2-5; D ambiguous. The CDR3 is 14 amino acids. V was shortened by 0 bases and J by 2 bases, with 10 bases between the two germline ends. Germline CDR1 DFQATT, CDR2 SNEGSKA (reference sequence). The CDR3 DNA reads TGCAGTGCTAGAGATTGGAGAGAACAAGAGACCCAGTACTTC. It yields the protein CSARDWREQETQYF.

The table lists this clonotype with a few counts. A junction end diverges from the germline sequence, so it may reflect a read error. This chain joins TRBV2 and TRBJ1-1; D is perhaps TRBD1 (6 bases). This CDR3 spans 14 amino acids. Germline V gene sequence: CDR1 SNHLY, CDR2 FYNNEI. The CDR3 coding sequence is TGTGCCAGCACTAACAGGGTCTTGAACACTGAGGCTTTCTTT. Translated, it gives CASTNRVLNTEAFF.

V gene TRBV11-2 combines with J gene TRBJ1-1; D call uncertain. This CDR3 contains 14 residues. Trimming shortened V by 5 bases and J by 4 bases, and 14 bases separated the two germline ends. CDR1 SGHAT and CDR2 FQNNGV come from the germline V gene. The chain's CDR3 is CASSILGLGTEAFF. The CDR3 coding sequence is TGTGCCAGCAGCATATTAGGTCTGGGCACTGAAGCTTTCTTT.